The subject of this entry is one T cell receptor (beta chain). The sample is drawn from a study of early T cells in non-severe SARS-CoV-2 infection. TCRdb called the 5' RACE reads again in MiXCR, with one record for every CDR3 protein. Of approximately 65,000 distinct CDR3 sequences in the sample, about 11% were seen once. Germline V gene data show CDR1 as MNHEY and CDR2 as SVGAGI. The CDR3 is made up of 15 amino acids. Trimming stripped 6 bases from V and 2 bases from J, with 15 bases between. J is TRBJ2-3 and V is TRBV6-5, with a possible D match to TRBD1 (6 bases). This receptor was identified in an adult who was a healthcare worker with PCR-confirmed SARS-CoV-2 infection or an uninfected control (not recorded which). Sequenced material: whole blood, taken at baseline. As DNA, the CDR3 is TGTGCCAGCAGATCTGGACAGCCTGCCACAGATACGCAGTATTTT. Translation: CASRSGQPATDTQYF.